This TCR beta chain was captured in a study of blood T cell repertoires in COVID-19. In this sample, this clone turned up once. Libraries were prepared by immunoSEQ multiplex PCR; TCRdb keeps only in-frame clonotypes and omits some of them. Of 150,000 to 200,000 clones detected, about 88% appear once; the ten largest clones hold approximately 4%. This clonotype was sampled from a human donor in a cohort sampled during active COVID-19. The sample taken for sequencing was peripheral blood.

CDR3 DNA sequence: TGTGCCAGCAGTTATACGGGACAGGGAGTCATCGAGCAGTACTTC. This gives the protein CASSYTGQGVIEQYF. V usage is TRBV6-5 and J usage is TRBJ2-7, with 9 positions matching TRBD1. J was trimmed by 6 bases and V by 3 bases; bases with no gene match: 9. The length of the CDR3 is 15 residues. Per the germline V gene, CDR1 is MNHEY and CDR2 is SVGAGI.